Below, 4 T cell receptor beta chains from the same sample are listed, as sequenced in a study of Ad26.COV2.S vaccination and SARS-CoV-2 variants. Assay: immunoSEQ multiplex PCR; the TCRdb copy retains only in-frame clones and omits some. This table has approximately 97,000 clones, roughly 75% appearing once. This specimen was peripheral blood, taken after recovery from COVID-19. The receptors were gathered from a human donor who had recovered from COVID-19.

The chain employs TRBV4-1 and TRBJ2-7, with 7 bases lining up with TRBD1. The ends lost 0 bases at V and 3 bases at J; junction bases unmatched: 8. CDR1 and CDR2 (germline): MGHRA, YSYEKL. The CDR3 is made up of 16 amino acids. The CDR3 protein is CASSQEEQGDIYEQYF. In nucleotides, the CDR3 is TGCGCCAGCAGCCAAGAAGAGCAGGGGGACATCTACGAGCAGTACTTC.

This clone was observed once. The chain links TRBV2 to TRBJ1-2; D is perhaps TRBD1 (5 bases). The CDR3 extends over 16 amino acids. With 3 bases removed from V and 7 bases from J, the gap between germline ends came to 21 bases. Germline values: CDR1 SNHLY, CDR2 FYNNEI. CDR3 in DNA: TGTGCCAGCAGTGACCCGAGAGACAGTGCCCGGGTTGGCTACACCTTC. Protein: CASSDPRDSARVGYTF. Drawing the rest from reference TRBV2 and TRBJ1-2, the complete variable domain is EPEVTQTPSHQVTQMGQEVILRCVPISNHLYFYWYRQILGQKVEFLVSFYNNEISEKSEIFDDQFSVERPDGSNFTLKIRSTKLEDSAMYFCASSDPRDSARVGYTFGSGTRLTVV.

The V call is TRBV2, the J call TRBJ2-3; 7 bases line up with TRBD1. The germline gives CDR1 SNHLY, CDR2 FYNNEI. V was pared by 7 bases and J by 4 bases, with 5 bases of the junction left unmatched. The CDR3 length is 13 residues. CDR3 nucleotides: TGTGCCAGCACAAGGGACAGCTCAGATACGCAGTATTTT. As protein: CASTRDSSDTQYF.

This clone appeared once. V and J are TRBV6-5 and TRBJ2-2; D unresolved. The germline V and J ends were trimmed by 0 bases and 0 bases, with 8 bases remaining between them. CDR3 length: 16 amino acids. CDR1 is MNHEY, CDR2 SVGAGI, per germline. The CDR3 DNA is TGTGCCAGCAGTTACTCACCTTTTGCGAACACCGGGGAGCTGTTTTTT. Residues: CASSYSPFANTGELFF.